The 29 T cell receptor beta chains listed next were all sequenced from one sample in a study of shared clonotypes between healthy human individuals. The protocol was immunoSEQ multiplex PCR, while the TCRdb copy is restricted to in-frame clones and leaves out a portion. Of around 980,000 clones listed, more than 75% are singletons. Sequenced input: memory CD4+ T cells from PBMCs. Noted subset: CD45RA-negative fraction. The source is a man between 18 and 29 years old in good health. Some clones in this sample may be carry-over from other donors' samples.

V and J are TRBV4-3 and TRBJ2-7; D is possibly TRBD2 (6 bases). Germline lookup yields CDR1 LGHNA and CDR2 YSLEER. The V end lost 0 bases, the J end lost 2 bases, and 11 bases lay between the germline ends. This CDR3 contains 15 residues. The DNA of the CDR3 is TGCGCCAGCAGCCAAGAGGCGGGATTAACCTACGAGCAGTACTTC. Translated, it gives CASSQEAGLTYEQYF.

The chain combines TRBV5-4 with TRBJ2-3, with 14 nucleotides matching TRBD2. The CDR3 spans 16 residues. V shed 4 bases, J shed 4 bases, and the junction held 5 bases outside the gene matches. Germline V lookup: CDR1 SGHNT, CDR2 YYREEE (reference sequence). The CDR3, as DNA: TGTGCCAGCAGCCCGGGGGGACTAGCGGGAGCAGATACGCAGTATTTT. This sequence encodes CASSPGGLAGADTQYF. The complete variable domain, with remaining parts taken from reference TRBV5-4 and TRBJ2-3, reads ETGVTQSPTHLIKTRGQQVTLRCSSQSGHNTVSWYQQALGQGPQFIFQYYREEENGRGNFPPRFSGLQFPNYSSELNVNALELDDSALYLCASSPGGLAGADTQYFGPGTRLTVL.

This clone was observed a handful of times. The V call is TRBV10-3, the J call TRBJ2-7; 10 bases map to TRBD1. The CDR3 runs 16 residues. The germline gives CDR1 ENHRY, CDR2 SYGVKD. The V and J ends lost 2 bases and 1 base, in that order; junction bases with no gene match: 5. The CDR3 coding sequence is TGTGCCATCAGTGAGAGGCCGGGACAGGGGTCCTACGAGCAGTACTTC. It specifies CAISERPGQGSYEQYF.

This clone has just a few counts. V is TRBV2 and J is TRBJ1-6, with D unclear. Germline V gene data show CDR1 as SNHLY and CDR2 as FYNNEI. The CDR3 extends over 11 amino acids. V shed 6 bases and J shed 13 bases, with 10 bases lying between them. CDR3 sequence: CASSRVSPLHF. In nucleotides, the CDR3 is TGTGCCAGCAGCAGAGTGTCGCCCCTCCACTTT.

V and J are TRBV9 and TRBJ1-1; D gene uncertain. From germline, CDR1 is SGDLS and CDR2 YYNGEE. V was pared by 1 base and J by 0 bases, with 7 bases between. The CDR3 contains 14 residues. The CDR3 spells CASSVTIMNTEAFF. For the CDR3, the DNA is TGTGCCAGCAGCGTAACGATCATGAACACTGAAGCTTTCTTT.

The chain uses TRBV2 and TRBJ1-4; TRBD1 might be the D (5 bases). Germline-derived CDR1 and CDR2 are SNHLY and FYNNEI. The length of the CDR3 is 15 residues. The V and J ends lost 6 bases and 5 bases respectively, with 16 bases between them. The CDR3 spells CASSPLIGGNEKLFF. DNA of the CDR3: TGTGCCAGCAGCCCGCTCATCGGGGGAAATGAAAAACTGTTTTTT.

This clone is a singleton in its sample. The J gene is TRBJ2-7, the V gene TRBV18, with a possible D match to TRBD2 (6 bases). The V and J ends lost 3 bases and 3 bases respectively, with 15 bases between them. Germline V lookup: CDR1 KGHSH, CDR2 LQKENI. The CDR3 length is 15 residues. The CDR3 protein is CASSPFTGGNYEQYF. In nucleotides, the CDR3 is TGTGCCAGCTCACCGTTTACAGGAGGGAACTACGAGCAGTACTTC.

This clone was observed a handful of times. This sample includes further DNA sequences coding for the same CDR3. The chain carries TRBV28 and TRBJ1-5; TRBD1 agrees at 12 bases. V gave up 5 bases and J gave up 3 bases; unmatched junction bases: 5. Germline V lookup: CDR1 MDHEN, CDR2 SYDVKM. The CDR3 contains 16 residues. The CDR3 reads CASSLGTGGPNQPQHF. CDR3 DNA sequence: TGTGCCAGCAGTCTAGGGACAGGGGGCCCCAATCAGCCCCAGCATTTT.

The table lists this clone with a few counts. This chain uses TRBV4-2 with TRBJ1-1, with unresolved D. Germline V gene sequence: CDR1 LGHNA, CDR2 YNFKEQ. V lost 0 bases, J lost 1 base, and 9 bases lay in between. The length of the CDR3 is 15 residues. In DNA, the CDR3 is TGTGCCAGCAGCCAAGACCCCAGATCGAACACTGAAGCTTTCTTT. It is translated as CASSQDPRSNTEAFF.

V and J are TRBV18 and TRBJ1-2; D perhaps matches TRBD1 (6 bases). Germline V gene lookup returns CDR1 KGHSH and CDR2 LQKENI. The V gene lost 6 bases and the J gene lost 1 base, with 12 bases spanning the gap. The CDR3 has 14 residues. The CDR3 is CASSQADSNYGYTF. CDR3 DNA sequence: TGTGCCAGCTCCCAGGCGGACAGTAACTATGGCTACACCTTC.

The V and J genes are TRBV18 and TRBJ1-4; 7 bases fit TRBD1. Germline V gene lookup returns CDR1 KGHSH and CDR2 LQKENI. CDR3 length equals 18 residues. V dropped 8 bases and J dropped 2; count of bases not matched to a gene: 17. CDR3 residues: CASTKRTGWGSTNEKLFF. The DNA for the CDR3 is TGTGCCAGCACGAAAAGGACAGGCTGGGGGTCGACTAATGAAAAACTGTTTTTT.

V is TRBV7-2 and J is TRBJ2-2; 8 bases are shared with TRBD2. Germline CDR1 SGHTA, CDR2 FQGNSA. The junction had 10 bases not matched to a gene; V was cut back by 5 bases and J by 8 bases. CDR3 length equals 15 residues. CDR3 amino acids: CASSPGLGGRGELFF. The CDR3 DNA follows: TGTGCCAGCAGCCCGGGACTAGGGGGAAGAGGGGAGCTGTTTTTT.

This clone occurred a few times. The rearrangement links TRBV10-2 to TRBJ1-5, with D tentatively TRBD1 (6 bases). Trimming took 4 bases from V and 5 from J, leaving 12 bases between them. This CDR3 is 14 amino acids long. CDR1 and CDR2 (germline): WSHSY, SAAADI. CDR3 residues: CASSGAGDYQPQHF. The CDR3 region has the DNA TGCGCCAGCAGTGGGGCAGGGGACTATCAGCCCCAGCATTTT.

In its sample, this clone was seen a few times. The sample carries other DNA sequences with the same CDR3. This chain joins TRBV7-2 and TRBJ2-1; 7 positions agree with TRBD1. Germline CDR1 SGHTA, CDR2 FQGNSA. The CDR3 runs to 16 residues. V shed 6 bases and J 1 base; nucleotides not matched to a gene: 9. The CDR3 here is CASSLRGRGSYNEQFF. CDR3 sequence (DNA): TGTGCCAGCAGTCTTAGGGGCAGGGGGTCCTACAATGAGCAGTTCTTC.

This clone was seen a few times. It may be a read error: a sequence one base away is much more abundant. The chain couples TRBV7-9 to TRBJ2-7; 7 nucleotides align to TRBD1. Germline CDR1 and CDR2: SEHNR and FQNEAQ (reference sequence). J gave up 1 base and V 2 bases, and 2 bases lay outside the gene matches. CDR3 size: 14 residues. In DNA form, the CDR3 reads TGTGCCAGCAGCTTAAGGGGACAGTCCTACGAGCAGTACTTC. This sequence encodes CASSLRGQSYEQYF.

There are a few counts of this clone. V and J are TRBV27 and TRBJ1-6; no reliable D call. V lost 7 bases to trimming and J lost 3 bases, with 4 bases between them. Germline values: CDR1 MNHEY, CDR2 SMNVEV (reference sequence). CDR3 length equals 12 residues. The CDR3 coding sequence is TGTGCCAGCAAGGGCTATAATTCACCCCTCCACTTT. Translation gives CASKGYNSPLHF.

The rearrangement uses TRBV5-1 and TRBJ2-2; 12 bases are a match to TRBD2. This CDR3 spans 19 amino acids. V gave up 4 bases and J gave up 6 bases; unmatched junction bases: 16. The germline CDR1 and CDR2 sequences are SGHRS and YFSETQ. The CDR3, as DNA: TGCGCCAGCAGCCTGTACCCTAGCGGGAGGGCCCCAGTGGCCGGGGAGCTGTTTTTT. Its protein is CASSLYPSGRAPVAGELFF.

V usage is TRBV5-1 and J usage is TRBJ2-1; 9 bases align to TRBD2. Germline-derived CDR1 and CDR2 are SGHRS and YFSETQ. The length of the CDR3 is 14 residues. V trimming: 0 bases; J trimming: 6 bases; junction bases outside the gene matches: 1. CDR3 coding DNA: TGCGCCAGCAGCTTGGATAGCGGGGGCAATGAGCAGTTCTTC. This encodes CASSLDSGGNEQFF.

Many counts were recorded for this clone. The same CDR3 also results from other DNA sequences found in this sample. The V and J genes are TRBV29-1 and TRBJ2-3, with 11 bases aligning to TRBD2. This CDR3 comprises 14 residues. Trimming cost V 6 bases and J 5 bases; bases outside gene matches: 7. CDR1 and CDR2 (germline): SQVTM, ANQGSEA. The CDR3 sequence: CSVTGLAGLDTQYF. For the CDR3, the DNA is TGCAGCGTGACTGGACTAGCGGGCCTAGATACGCAGTATTTT.

V is TRBV7-9 and J is TRBJ2-3; 13 bases are a match to TRBD2. The CDR3 spans 16 residues. The ends lost 5 bases at V and 2 bases at J; junction bases unmatched: 4. The germline gives CDR1 SEHNR, CDR2 FQNEAQ (reference sequence). The CDR3, as DNA: TGTGCCAGCAGCCCAGGGACTAGCGGGGTCACAGATACGCAGTATTTT. Protein: CASSPGTSGVTDTQYF.

This chain links TRBV18 with TRBJ2-7, with D possibly being TRBD1 or TRBD2 (5 bases each). Germline CDR1 is KGHSH and CDR2 is LQKENI. This CDR3 has 14 residues. With 4 bases removed from V and 2 bases from J, the gap between germline ends came to 12 bases. This chain's CDR3 is CASSLGDLTYEQYF. CDR3 bases: TGTGCCAGCTCACTGGGGGATCTAACCTACGAGCAGTACTTC.

The chain employs TRBV5-4 and TRBJ2-5, with 11 bases that match TRBD1. CDR1 SGHNT and CDR2 YYREEE come from the germline V gene (reference sequence). The CDR3 is 15 amino acids. Trimming at V came to 6 bases and at J to 2 bases, leaving 6 bases not matched to a gene. The CDR3 nucleotides are TGTGCCAGCAACCGCGGGACAGGGGGACAAGAGACCCAGTACTTC. It yields the protein CASNRGTGGQETQYF.

The V call is TRBV2, the J call TRBJ2-6, with D unresolved. This CDR3 is built from 16 residues. Germline V gene lookup returns CDR1 SNHLY and CDR2 FYNNEI. Trimming removed 9 bases from V and 0 bases from J, with 15 bases in between. CDR3 DNA: TGTGCCAGTGGGATAGGACGGCACTCTGGGGCCAACGTCCTGACTTTC. It codes for CASGIGRHSGANVLTF.

The chain combines TRBV4-1 with TRBJ2-4; D not resolved. Trimming left V 0 bases short and J 6 bases short, with 12 bases between. The CDR3 totals 15 residues. Germline CDR1 reads MGHRA; CDR2 reads YSYEKL. CDR3 in DNA: TGCGCCAGCAGCCAAGATAGAGTATCCCGAAACATTCAGTACTTC. It encodes CASSQDRVSRNIQYF.

This chain joins TRBV11-2 and TRBJ2-4; D gene unclear. CDR3 length: 14 residues. The V gene lost 1 base and the J gene lost 0 bases, with 4 bases spanning the gap. Germline loops: CDR1 SGHAT, CDR2 FQNNGV. In nucleotides, the CDR3 is TGTGCCAGCAGCTTAGTTGCAGCCAAAAACATTCAGTACTTC. Translating it yields CASSLVAAKNIQYF.

Concerning this clone: A read error may be the cause here, since a much bigger clone is one base away. The CDR3 sequence is CASSVGSRAANTGELFF. Here the CDR3 DNA reads TGTGCCAGCAGCGTAGGGTCAAGGGCGGCGAACACCGGGGAGCTGTTTTTT. The genes are TRBV9 and TRBJ2-2; D gene uncertain. CDR3 length: 17 residues. Trimming stripped 0 bases from V and 0 bases from J, with 12 bases between. Germline V gene data show CDR1 as SGDLS and CDR2 as YYNGEE.

Only a few counts were recorded for this clone. The J gene is TRBJ1-2, the V gene TRBV5-1; no reliable D call. The V gene lost 1 base and the J gene lost 8 bases, with 18 bases spanning the gap. The length of the CDR3 is 15 residues. Looked up from germline, CDR1 is SGHRS and CDR2 is YFSETQ. CDR3: CASSLSTAGPLGYTF. The CDR3 DNA sequence: TGCGCCAGCAGCTTGAGTACGGCTGGCCCTCTCGGCTACACCTTC.

This rearrangement joins TRBV6-6 to TRBJ2-7, with 8 nucleotides matching TRBD1. Per germline, CDR1 MNHNY and CDR2 SVGAGI (reference sequence). Trimming took 5 bases from V and 7 from J; bases not matched to a gene: 7. There are 13 residues in the CDR3. CDR3 sequence: CASSTSTGGEQYF. The CDR3 bases are TGTGCCAGCAGTACAAGTACAGGGGGAGAGCAGTACTTC.

This clone was seen once. The rearrangement links TRBV6-1 to TRBJ2-7; D may correspond to TRBD1 or TRBD2 (6 bases each). The length of the CDR3 is 15 residues. Germline loops: CDR1 MNHNS, CDR2 SASEGT. V lost 4 bases, J lost 3 bases, and 16 bases lay in between. CDR3 in DNA: TGTGCCAGCAGTGCCGTCGGGGGCTTTAACTACGAGCAGTACTTC. It translates to CASSAVGGFNYEQYF.